This entry describes one TCR beta chain. Germline values: CDR1 GTSNPN, CDR2 SVGIG (reference sequence). The CDR3 spans 11 residues. V was clipped by 5 bases and J by 4 bases, with 6 bases between them. The sample originates from a study of OX40 agonist ivuxolimab in advanced cancers. Study-level background: Across the patients, intravenous ivuxolimab was delivered every 2 weeks at 0.01 to 10 mg/kg. Mean age approximately 61 years, range roughly 20 to 85; roughly 82% male.

Here immunoSEQ multiplex PCR was the method, and the copy in TCRdb shows in-frame clones only, minus some. The data hold 54,000 or so clones, with 84% observed a single time. The chain combines TRBV30 with TRBJ1-3; D ambiguous. The source of this sequence is an adult with an advanced solid tumor such as melanoma, head and neck, liver or kidney cancer. The sequences come from CD4+ or CD8+ T cells sorted from blood, collected in a trial of the OX40 agonist ivuxolimab. For the CDR3, the DNA is TGTGCCTGGTACAGCGGAAACACCATATATTTT. Translating gives CAWYSGNTIYF. The whole variable domain, filled in from reference TRBV30 and TRBJ1-3, reads SQTIHQWPATLVQPVGSPLSLECTVEGTSNPNLYWYRQAAGRGLQLLFYSVGIGQISSEVPQNLSASRPQDRQFILSSKKLLLSDSGFYLCAWYSGNTIYFGEGSWLTVV.